These 30 T cell receptor beta chains came from one sample sequenced in a study of blood T cell repertoires in COVID-19. Libraries were prepared by immunoSEQ multiplex PCR; TCRdb keeps only in-frame clonotypes and omits some of them. The top ten clones hold 4.9% of a sample with about 110,000 clones, 89% of them seen once. The specimen was peripheral blood. All receptors derive from a man aged 35 to 55 with active or convalescent COVID-19.

CDR3 residues: CASSSSGGGELFF. The CDR3 DNA reads as TGTGCCAGCAGTTCTTCCGGGGGCGGGGAGCTGTTTTTT. The chain joins TRBV12-3 or TRBV12-4 to TRBJ2-2, with D possibly TRBD2 on 6 matching bases. V lost 4 bases and J 7 bases, leaving 10 bases between the germline ends. The CDR3 sequence is 13 residues long.

The V gene is TRBV13, the J gene TRBJ2-2; 9 positions agree with TRBD2. Germline values: CDR1 PRHDT, CDR2 FYEKMQ (reference sequence). CDR3 length: 17 residues. V trimming: 0 bases; J trimming: 4 bases; junction bases outside the gene matches: 6. CDR3 bases: TGTGCCAGCAGCTTAGGGACTAGCGGACGTGTCACCGGGGAGCTGTTTTTT. It codes for CASSLGTSGRVTGELFF. Based on the CDR3 plus reference TRBV13 and TRBJ2-2, the full variable domain is AAGVIQSPRHLIKEKRETATLKCYPIPRHDTVYWYQQGPGQDPQFLISFYEKMQSDKGSIPDRFSAQQFSDYHSELNMSSLELGDSALYFCASSLGTSGRVTGELFFGEGSRLTVL.

The genes are TRBV18 and TRBJ1-2; D gene unclear. CDR1 and CDR2 from the germline V gene are KGHSH and LQKENI. The germline V and J ends were trimmed by 2 bases and 6 bases, with 4 bases remaining between them. The CDR3 totals 11 residues. The CDR3 reads CASSPSDGYTF. CDR3 nucleotides: TGTGCCAGCTCACCATCGGATGGCTACACCTTC.

The chain couples TRBV7-2 to TRBJ1-5; 7 nucleotides agree with TRBD1. The V gene's germline CDR1 is SGHTA and CDR2 FQGNSA. The CDR3 contains 14 residues. J was trimmed by 5 bases and V by 2 bases; bases with no gene match: 3. The CDR3 nucleotides read TGTGCCAGCAGCTTATATGACAGGGATCAGCCCCAGCATTTT. The encoded protein is CASSLYDRDQPQHF.

CDR3: CATSWQDRGPQGELFF. The DNA of the CDR3 is TGTGCCACCAGCTGGCAGGACAGGGGCCCGCAAGGGGAGCTGTTTTTT. The chain joins TRBV15 to TRBJ2-2; 9 bases fit TRBD1. V dropped 5 bases and J dropped 8; count of bases not matched to a gene: 12. The CDR3 is 16 amino acids. Germline V gene sequence: CDR1 LNHNV, CDR2 YYDKDF (reference sequence). The full variable domain, with the rest looked up from reference TRBV15 and TRBJ2-2, is DAMVIQNPRYQVTQFGKPVTLSCSQTLNHNVMYWYQQKSSQAPKLLFHYYDKDFNNEADTPDNFQSRRPNTSFCFLDIRSPGLGDTAMYLCATSWQDRGPQGELFFGEGSRLTVL.

V and J are TRBV28 and TRBJ2-1; 9 bases fit TRBD1. Germline V gives CDR1 MDHEN, CDR2 SYDVKM. Trimming took 5 bases from V and 1 from J; bases not matched to a gene: 6. The CDR3 is 16 amino acids. The CDR3 bases are TGTGCCAGCAGTGTCACCGGACAGGGGTCCTACAATGAGCAGTTCTTC. It encodes CASSVTGQGSYNEQFF.

The chain has TRBV4-2 and TRBJ2-2, with 11 bases matching TRBD2. The germline V gene encodes CDR1 LGHNA and CDR2 YNFKEQ. J was trimmed by 6 bases and V by 5 bases; bases with no gene match: 11. The CDR3 runs 17 residues. CDR3 in DNA: TGTGCCAGCAGCGGACTACTAGCGGGAGTTCGTCCCGGGGAGCTGTTTTTT. Encoded protein: CASSGLLAGVRPGELFF.

The V call is TRBV9, the J call TRBJ2-1; D is possibly TRBD1 (5 bases). V lost 0 bases and J lost 9, with 7 bases in between. The CDR3 totals 12 residues. Germline assignment: CDR1 SGDLS and CDR2 YYNGEE. CDR3: CASSVEGIEQFF. Written as DNA, the CDR3 is TGTGCCAGCAGCGTAGAGGGGATTGAGCAGTTCTTC.

The gene calls are TRBV28 and TRBJ2-7; D is perhaps TRBD2 (6 bases). Trimming cost V 5 bases and J 0 bases, with 11 bases left between them. Germline loops: CDR1 MDHEN, CDR2 SYDVKM. CDR3 length: 14 amino acids. CDR3 sequence (DNA): TGTGCCAGCAGTGGATACGGGGGCTCCTACGAGCAGTACTTC. Translated: CASSGYGGSYEQYF.

The chain carries TRBV27 and TRBJ1-2, with D maybe TRBD1 (5 bases). CDR1 is MNHEY, CDR2 SMNVEV, per germline (reference sequence). V was cut by 6 bases and J by 4 bases, with 15 bases left in between. The CDR3 has 14 residues. The CDR3 nucleotides are TGTGCCAGCAGCCCAGGGATCCTCAGCTATGGCTACACCTTC. This gives the protein CASSPGILSYGYTF.

This clone appeared once. The rearrangement uses TRBV7-6 and TRBJ2-1; TRBD2 matches at 8 bases. Germline CDR1 SGHVS, CDR2 FNYEAQ. V lost 4 bases, J lost 15 bases, and 5 bases stayed unmatched. This CDR3 comprises 11 residues. CDR3 bases: TGTGCCAGCAGCTCCGGGGGGGAAAGGTTCTTC. Its translation: CASSSGGERFF. The variable domain in full, with the rest retrieved from reference TRBV7-6 and TRBJ2-1, is GAGVSQSPRYKVTKRGQDVALRCDPISGHVSLYWYRQALGQGPEFLTYFNYEAQQDKSGLPNDRFSAERPEGSISTLTIQRTEQRDSAMYRCASSSGGERFFGPGTRLTVL.

The V gene is TRBV18, the J gene TRBJ1-2, with D perhaps TRBD1 (6 bases). Trimming shortened V by 2 bases and J by 4 bases, and 11 bases separated the two germline ends. The V gene's germline CDR1 is KGHSH and CDR2 LQKENI. The CDR3 consists of 14 residues. The chain's CDR3 is CASSPTGLSYGYTF. CDR3 DNA: TGTGCCAGCTCACCAACAGGGCTCAGCTATGGCTACACCTTC.

V gene TRBV5-1 combines with J gene TRBJ2-1; TRBD2 agrees at 7 bases. V lost 3 bases to trimming and J lost 9 bases; unmatched junction nucleotides: 9. The germline V gene has CDR1 SGHRS and CDR2 YFSETQ. CDR3 length: 14 amino acids. CDR3 protein: CASSSLATSIEQFF. For the CDR3, the DNA is TGCGCCAGCAGCTCTTTAGCGACTAGCATTGAGCAGTTCTTC. The full variable domain, completed using reference TRBV5-1 and TRBJ2-1, is KAGVTQTPRYLIKTRGQQVTLSCSPISGHRSVSWYQQTPGQGLQFLFEYFSETQRNKGNFPGRFSGRQFSNSRSEMNVSTLELGDSALYLCASSSLATSIEQFFGPGTRLTVL.

The rearrangement joins TRBV30 to TRBJ1-2; 8 bases map to TRBD1. Germline CDR1 and CDR2: GTSNPN and SVGIG (reference sequence). J was trimmed by 4 bases and V by 5 bases; bases with no gene match: 6. There are 13 residues in the CDR3. The CDR3 is CAWATGTGYGYTF. CDR3 DNA sequence: TGTGCCTGGGCGACCGGGACAGGCTATGGCTACACCTTC. Together with reference TRBV30 and TRBJ1-2, the CDR3 gives the full variable domain: SQTIHQWPATLVQPVGSPLSLECTVEGTSNPNLYWYRQAAGRGLQLLFYSVGIGQISSEVPQNLSASRPQDRQFILSSKKLLLSDSGFYLCAWATGTGYGYTFGSGTRLTVV.

This chain uses TRBV9 with TRBJ2-3; 8 bases line up with TRBD2. Trimming at V came to 2 bases and at J to 0 bases, leaving 5 bases not matched to a gene. The CDR3 has 16 residues. The germline V gene has CDR1 SGDLS and CDR2 YYNGEE. The chain's CDR3 is CASSVTSDTSTDTQYF. CDR3 in DNA: TGTGCCAGCAGCGTGACTAGCGATACAAGCACAGATACGCAGTATTTT.

This clone came up a few times. V gene TRBV30 combines with J gene TRBJ2-1, with D possibly being TRBD2 (5 bases). The CDR3 totals 13 residues. Germline CDR1 and CDR2: GTSNPN and SVGIG (reference sequence). Between the trimmed V and J ends, which lost 6 bases and 0 bases, there was a span of 9 bases. The CDR3 DNA is TGTGCCTGTAGCGCCAGCTCCTACAATGAGCAGTTCTTC. This gives the protein CACSASSYNEQFF.

The chain employs TRBV30 and TRBJ2-7; 8 bases map to TRBD1. J lost 8 bases, V lost 1 base, and 13 bases had no gene match. CDR1 GTSNPN and CDR2 SVGIG come from the germline V gene (reference sequence). CDR3 size: 15 residues. CDR3 bases: TGTGCCTGGAGTGCCGGGACAGGTGGGCTTACGAAGCAGTACTTC. Its protein product is CAWSAGTGGLTKQYF.

This chain connects TRBV14 to TRBJ1-6; 9 bases align to TRBD1. Germline V gives CDR1 SGHDN, CDR2 FVKESK. V shed 2 bases, J shed 7 bases, and the junction held 9 bases outside the gene matches. The CDR3 contains 17 residues. Here the CDR3 reads CASSQLSGTGRNSPLHF. The CDR3 DNA reads TGTGCCAGCAGCCAACTTTCCGGGACAGGGAGAAATTCACCCCTCCACTTT.

This clone was counted once. This chain joins TRBV6-5 and TRBJ1-6, with D possibly being TRBD1 (6 bases). V lost 8 bases and J lost 9, with 17 bases in between. CDR3 length: 14 residues. The V gene's germline CDR1 is MNHEY and CDR2 SVGAGI. CDR3 region: CASLSGQSSSPLHF. CDR3 nucleotide sequence: TGTGCCAGCTTGTCAGGACAGTCTTCTTCACCCCTCCACTTT.

Here the CDR3 DNA reads TGTGCCAGTAGTATCCAAGCGGGAGTGACCGGGGAGCTGTTTTTT. It is translated as CASSIQAGVTGELFF. V gene TRBV19 combines with J gene TRBJ2-2, with TRBD2 identical over 8 bases. The CDR3 has 15 residues. CDR1 LNHDA and CDR2 SQIVND come from the germline V gene (reference sequence). With V trimmed by 3 bases and J by 5 bases, 5 bases remained unmatched.

The rearrangement links TRBV27 to TRBJ1-6, with D possibly being TRBD1 (6 bases). This CDR3 region has 15 residues. The V end lost 5 bases, the J end lost 7 bases, and 15 bases lay between the germline ends. Germline assignment: CDR1 MNHEY and CDR2 SMNVEV (reference sequence). The CDR3 region is CASSPRQVQNSPLHF. In nucleotides, the CDR3 is TGTGCCAGCAGTCCCCGACAGGTTCAGAATTCACCCCTCCACTTT.

The V gene is TRBV7-2, the J gene TRBJ2-1, with D perhaps matching TRBD1 (6 bases). Germline V lookup: CDR1 SGHTA, CDR2 FQGNSA. CDR3 length equals 15 residues. Trimming took off 6 bases at V and 4 bases at J, with 16 bases between the two ends. The DNA for the CDR3 is TGTGCCAGCAGGCTTACCGGGACACAATACAATGAGCAGTTCTTC. This encodes CASRLTGTQYNEQFF.

This chain connects TRBV6-5 to TRBJ1-2, with 7 bases lining up with TRBD1. The V gene end was trimmed by 5 bases and the J gene end by 4 bases; junction bases not matched to a gene: 7. CDR3 size: 14 residues. CDR1 MNHEY and CDR2 SVGAGI come from the germline V gene. CDR3 coding DNA: TGTGCCAGCAGTCCGGGACAGAACGCCTATGGCTACACCTTC. Amino acid sequence: CASSPGQNAYGYTF.

The chain links TRBV9 to TRBJ1-6, with a possible D match to TRBD1 (5 bases). Germline values: CDR1 SGDLS, CDR2 YYNGEE. This CDR3 region has 14 residues. V was clipped by 4 bases and J by 8 bases, with 13 bases between them. The CDR3 sequence: CASSLQASDSPLHF. The CDR3 region has the DNA TGTGCCAGCAGCTTACAGGCTTCCGATTCACCCCTCCACTTT. Full variable domain (remainder filled in from reference TRBV9 and TRBJ1-6): DSGVTQTPKHLITATGQRVTLRCSPRSGDLSVYWYQQSLDQGLQFLIQYYNGEERAKGNILERFSAQQFPDLHSELNLSSLELGDSALYFCASSLQASDSPLHFGNGTRLTVT.

The rearrangement links TRBV5-1 to TRBJ2-3; 8 bases fit TRBD2. V was clipped by 4 bases and J by 3 bases; unmatched bases: 7. This CDR3 contains 15 residues. Germline CDR1 and CDR2: SGHRS and YFSETQ. The CDR3: CASSAGLGLTDTQYF. In nucleotides, the CDR3 is TGCGCCAGCAGCGCGGGACTAGGATTGACAGATACGCAGTATTTT.

V usage is TRBV5-1 and J usage is TRBJ1-3; D might be TRBD1 (5 bases). Trimming shortened V by 4 bases and J by 0 bases, and 17 bases separated the two germline ends. Per germline, CDR1 SGHRS and CDR2 YFSETQ. The CDR3 length is 17 residues. The CDR3 coding sequence is TGCGCCAGCAGCCCGGCCCCCCAGGGACTCTCTGGAAACACCATATATTTT. Translated: CASSPAPQGLSGNTIYF.

V is TRBV6-5 and J is TRBJ1-6; 8 bases fit TRBD1. Germline V gene sequence: CDR1 MNHEY, CDR2 SVGAGI. This CDR3 region has 14 residues. V dropped 5 bases and J dropped 10; count of bases not matched to a gene: 7. DNA of the CDR3: TGTGCCAGCAGTCAGACAGGGGAGGACTCACCCCTCCACTTT. This encodes CASSQTGEDSPLHF.

The chain combines TRBV6-2 or TRBV6-3 with TRBJ1-1, with 8 bases that match TRBD1. J lost 5 bases, V lost 6 bases, and 5 bases had no gene match. The CDR3 has 13 residues. The germline gives CDR1 MNHEY, CDR2 SVGEGT. The CDR3 DNA reads TGTGCCAGCAGCTCACAGGGGGGTACTGAAGCTTTCTTT. Translating it yields CASSSQGGTEAFF.

This clone was picked up one time. The V call is TRBV24-1, the J call TRBJ2-2, with D maybe TRBD1 (5 bases). This CDR3 spans 15 amino acids. Trimming cost V 5 bases and J 2 bases, with 11 bases left between them. CDR1 is KGHDR and CDR2 is SFDVKD in the germline V gene. The CDR3 loop reads CATSVVDSNTGELFF. As DNA, the CDR3 is TGTGCCACCAGTGTCGTCGACAGCAACACCGGGGAGCTGTTTTTT.

The chain uses TRBV7-3 and TRBJ1-1; perhaps TRBD1 as D (5 bases). Germline assignment: CDR1 SGHTA and CDR2 FQGTGA. V lost 4 bases and J lost 7, with 19 bases in between. This CDR3 contains 15 residues. The CDR3 is CASSSSGTGSREAFF. In DNA, the CDR3 is TGTGCCAGCAGCTCCTCCGGGACTGGGTCCCGTGAAGCTTTCTTT.